This TCR beta chain was profiled in a study of early T cells in non-severe SARS-CoV-2 infection. TCRdb fed the 5' RACE reads into MiXCR, producing one record per CDR3 protein. The repertoire consists of more than 95,000 distinct CDR3 sequences, with approximately 15% occurring once and the leading ten covering roughly 1.3%. This clonotype was seen ten or more times. This CDR3 contains 15 residues. V was trimmed by 7 bases and J by 9 bases, leaving 22 bases between them. Germline assignment: CDR1 SNHLY and CDR2 FYNNEI. The sequenced material came from whole blood. The TCR was taken from an adult who was a healthcare worker with PCR-confirmed SARS-CoV-2 infection or an uninfected control (not recorded which). The chain has TRBV2 and TRBJ2-4; D may correspond to TRBD1 or TRBD2 (5 bases each). CDR3 protein: CASTTLRTFGTIQYF. In DNA, the CDR3 is TGTGCCAGCACTACACTCCGGACCTTCGGGACCATTCAGTACTTC.